The next 13 T cell receptor beta chains were all read from a single sample in a study of shared clonotypes between healthy human individuals. Repertoires were generated with immunoSEQ multiplex PCR, while TCRdb's copy carries only in-frame clones and drops some. The data show 950,000 to 1,100,000 clones, 65% to 75% seen once. The sequenced sample was memory CD4+ T cells sorted from blood. Subset denoted: CD45RA-negative fraction. These receptors all come from a man between 18 and 29 years old in good health.

This clone was detected only a few times. J is TRBJ1-1 and V is TRBV6-1; D uncertain. Trimming cost V 5 bases and J 1 base, with 8 bases left between them. The CDR3 length is 13 residues. Per germline, CDR1 MNHNS and CDR2 SASEGT. The CDR3 sequence: CASSTQQNTEAFF. The DNA of the CDR3 is TGTGCCAGCAGTACACAGCAGAACACTGAAGCTTTCTTT.

The chain carries TRBV11-2 and TRBJ1-3; no definite D call. V lost 3 bases to trimming and J lost 4 bases, with 13 bases between them. This CDR3 has 15 residues. The germline CDR1 and CDR2 sequences are SGHAT and FQNNGV. The DNA for the CDR3 is TGTGCCAGCAGCTTTACGGGAGGAGGCGGAAACACCATATATTTT. Amino acids: CASSFTGGGGNTIYF.

This clone showed up just a few times. The J gene is TRBJ1-6, the V gene TRBV4-2, with a tentative D call TRBD1 (5 bases). Trimming left V 0 bases short and J 2 bases short, with 8 bases between. Looked up from germline, CDR1 is LGHNA and CDR2 is YNFKEQ. CDR3 size: 16 residues. Here the CDR3 reads CASSQDPGTYNSPLHF. In DNA form, the CDR3 reads TGTGCCAGCAGCCAAGATCCAGGGACCTATAATTCACCCCTCCACTTT.

In regard to this clone: Relative to the germline gene, one junction end is altered; a read error may explain this. The sample carries other DNA sequences with the same CDR3. The chain joins TRBV29-1 to TRBJ1-1; D may be TRBD1 (5 bases). The CDR3 consists of 12 residues. Germline loops: CDR1 SQVTM, CDR2 ANQGSEA. The CDR3 DNA is TGCAGCGTAGGGAATGGCGGGGCTGAGGCTTTCTTT. The encoded protein is CSVGNGGAEAFF.

At least ten counts were recorded for this clone. The V gene is TRBV14, the J gene TRBJ2-1, with 7 bases aligning to TRBD1. CDR1 is SGHDN and CDR2 is FVKESK in the germline V gene. V gave up 5 bases and J gave up 5 bases; unmatched junction bases: 6. The CDR3 extends over 14 amino acids. In nucleotides, the CDR3 is TGTGCCAGCAGCGACTGGGACAGTCACAATGAGCAGTTCTTC. Amino acids: CASSDWDSHNEQFF.

The V and J genes are TRBV7-9 and TRBJ2-3; 10 bases are shared with TRBD2. V gave up 5 bases and J gave up 2 bases; unmatched junction bases: 4. Per the germline V gene, CDR1 is SEHNR and CDR2 is FQNEAQ (reference sequence). This CDR3 is 15 amino acids long. CDR3 nucleotides: TGTGCCAGCAGCGTACTAGCGGGGCCCACAGATACGCAGTATTTT. This codes for CASSVLAGPTDTQYF.

The CDR3, as DNA: TGTGCCGCCGGCGTGCAGGGGAACACCGGGGAGCTGTTTTTT. Its protein product is CAAGVQGNTGELFF. The chain carries TRBV27 and TRBJ2-2; D perhaps matches TRBD1 (5 bases). Trimming shortened V by 11 bases and J by 1 base, and 14 bases separated the two germline ends. In germline, CDR1 is MNHEY, CDR2 SMNVEV (reference sequence). CDR3 length: 14 amino acids.

This rearrangement joins TRBV4-1 to TRBJ2-4; no firm D call. The CDR3 extends over 16 amino acids. Trimming took 4 bases from V and 0 from J, leaving 13 bases between them. Germline CDR1 and CDR2: MGHRA and YSYEKL. The CDR3 loop is CASSLAPGEAKNIQYF. CDR3 coding DNA: TGCGCCAGCAGCCTTGCGCCAGGAGAAGCCAAAAACATTCAGTACTTC.

Comment on this clone: This may be a read error, as it is one base from a much larger clone. The chain links TRBV19 to TRBJ2-7, with 7 positions matching TRBD1. CDR1 LNHDA and CDR2 SQIVND come from the germline V gene (reference sequence). This CDR3 is built from 12 residues. V trimming: 5 bases; J trimming: 3 bases; junction bases outside the gene matches: 1. The CDR3 nucleotides are TGTGCCAGTAGTGGACAGGACTACGAGCAGTACTTC. Protein product: CASSGQDYEQYF.

This clone was seen once. J is TRBJ2-1 and V is TRBV18; 8 nucleotides align to TRBD1. This CDR3 contains 15 residues. Trimming removed 2 bases from V and 9 bases from J; junction bases left unmatched: 9. Germline lookup yields CDR1 KGHSH and CDR2 LQKENI. The CDR3 sequence: CASSPDRGRSSEQFF. CDR3 sequence (DNA): TGTGCCAGCTCACCAGACAGGGGACGCTCCAGTGAGCAGTTCTTC.

This clone was seen a few times. The chain is built from TRBV27 and TRBJ1-2, with TRBD1 as a possible D gene (6 bases). This CDR3 has 13 amino acids. The V end lost 3 bases, the J end lost 7 bases, and 12 bases lay between the germline ends. From germline, CDR1 is MNHEY and CDR2 SMNVEV (reference sequence). CDR3 nucleotide sequence: TGTGCCAGCAGTTTTAGGGGGATGAGTGGCTACACCTTC. Amino acid sequence: CASSFRGMSGYTF.

This clone came up a few times. The gene calls are TRBV29-1 and TRBJ2-3, with D tentatively TRBD2 (5 bases). With 7 bases removed from V and 0 bases from J, the gap between germline ends came to 14 bases. This CDR3 contains 14 residues. Germline V gene data show CDR1 as SQVTM and CDR2 as ANQGSEA. The CDR3 DNA follows: TGCAGCGCTCGGGAAGTCCCGAGCACAGATACGCAGTATTTT. Protein sequence: CSAREVPSTDTQYF.

The V and J genes are TRBV6-6 and TRBJ2-1; 10 nucleotides line up with TRBD2. V shed 5 bases, J shed 6 bases, and the junction held 4 bases outside the gene matches. Germline-derived CDR1 and CDR2 are MNHNY and SVGAGI (reference sequence). This CDR3 is 14 amino acids long. DNA of the CDR3: TGTGCCAGCAGTCAAGGACTAGCGGCCAATGAGCAGTTCTTC. It translates to CASSQGLAANEQFF.